The clone carrying this T cell receptor (beta chain) is labeled medium-sized based on frequency. The entry originates in a study of T cell clusters in autoimmune cytopenias. TRB was amplified from roughly 250 ng of peripheral blood genomic DNA per sample. The CDR3 spans 13 residues. Germline V lookup: CDR1 LGHNA, CDR2 YNFKEQ. One tube held mixed TRB-A and TRB-B primer pools for touch-down PCR. TCRdb re-called the multiplex PCR reads and shows each CDR3 protein once, DNA omitted. The sample table sets out approximately 2,000 distinct CDR3 sequences. These same data were also listed under a study on T cell repertoires in aging, cancer and after chemotherapy.

This chain uses TRBV4-2 with TRBJ2-1; TCRdb's assignment of TRBD2 cannot be checked, as there is no DNA. This receptor was identified in a human donor in good health. The material sequenced was peripheral blood. The chain's CDR3 is CASSDGGYYEQFF.